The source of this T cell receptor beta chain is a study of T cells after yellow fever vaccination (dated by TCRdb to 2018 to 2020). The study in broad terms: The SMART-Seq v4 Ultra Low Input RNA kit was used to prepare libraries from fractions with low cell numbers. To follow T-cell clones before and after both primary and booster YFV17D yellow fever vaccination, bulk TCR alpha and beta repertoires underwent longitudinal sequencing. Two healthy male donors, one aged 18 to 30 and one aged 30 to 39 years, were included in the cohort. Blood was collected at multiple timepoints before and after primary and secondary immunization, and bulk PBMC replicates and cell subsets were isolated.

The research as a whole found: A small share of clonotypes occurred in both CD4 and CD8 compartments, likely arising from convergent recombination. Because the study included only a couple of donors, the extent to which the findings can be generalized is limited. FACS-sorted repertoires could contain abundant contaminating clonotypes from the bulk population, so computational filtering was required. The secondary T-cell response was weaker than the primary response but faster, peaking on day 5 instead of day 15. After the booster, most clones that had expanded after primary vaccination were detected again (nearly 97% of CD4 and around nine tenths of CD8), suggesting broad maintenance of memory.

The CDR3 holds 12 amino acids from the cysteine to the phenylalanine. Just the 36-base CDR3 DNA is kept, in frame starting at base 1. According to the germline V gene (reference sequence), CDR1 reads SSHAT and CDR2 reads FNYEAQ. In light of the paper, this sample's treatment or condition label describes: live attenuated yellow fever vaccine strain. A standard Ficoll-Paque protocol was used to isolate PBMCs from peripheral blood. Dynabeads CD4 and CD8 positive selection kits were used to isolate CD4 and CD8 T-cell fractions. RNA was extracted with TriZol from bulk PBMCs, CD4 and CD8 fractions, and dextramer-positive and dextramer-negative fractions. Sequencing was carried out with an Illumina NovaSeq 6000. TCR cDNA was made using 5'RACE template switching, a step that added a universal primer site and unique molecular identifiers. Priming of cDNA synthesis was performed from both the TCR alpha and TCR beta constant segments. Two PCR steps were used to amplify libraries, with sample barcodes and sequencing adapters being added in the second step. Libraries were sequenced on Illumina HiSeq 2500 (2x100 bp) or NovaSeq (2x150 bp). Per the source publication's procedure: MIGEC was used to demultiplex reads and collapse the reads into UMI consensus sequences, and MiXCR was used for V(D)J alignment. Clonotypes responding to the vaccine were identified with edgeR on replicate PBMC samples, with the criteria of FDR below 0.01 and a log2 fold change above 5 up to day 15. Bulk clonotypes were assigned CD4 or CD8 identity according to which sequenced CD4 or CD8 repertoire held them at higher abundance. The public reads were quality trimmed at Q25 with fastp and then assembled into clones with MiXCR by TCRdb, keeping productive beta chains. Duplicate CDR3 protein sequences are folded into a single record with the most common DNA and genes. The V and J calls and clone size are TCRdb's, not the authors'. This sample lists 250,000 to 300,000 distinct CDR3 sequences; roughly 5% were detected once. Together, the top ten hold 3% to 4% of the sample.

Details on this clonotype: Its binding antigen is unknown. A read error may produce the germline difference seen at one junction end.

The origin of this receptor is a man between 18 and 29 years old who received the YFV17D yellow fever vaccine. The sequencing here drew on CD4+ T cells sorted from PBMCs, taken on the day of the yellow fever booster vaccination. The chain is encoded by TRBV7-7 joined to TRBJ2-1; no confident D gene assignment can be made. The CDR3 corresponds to CASSQGRNEQFF. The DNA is TGTGCTAGCAGCCAAGGCCGGAATGAGCAGTTCTTC.